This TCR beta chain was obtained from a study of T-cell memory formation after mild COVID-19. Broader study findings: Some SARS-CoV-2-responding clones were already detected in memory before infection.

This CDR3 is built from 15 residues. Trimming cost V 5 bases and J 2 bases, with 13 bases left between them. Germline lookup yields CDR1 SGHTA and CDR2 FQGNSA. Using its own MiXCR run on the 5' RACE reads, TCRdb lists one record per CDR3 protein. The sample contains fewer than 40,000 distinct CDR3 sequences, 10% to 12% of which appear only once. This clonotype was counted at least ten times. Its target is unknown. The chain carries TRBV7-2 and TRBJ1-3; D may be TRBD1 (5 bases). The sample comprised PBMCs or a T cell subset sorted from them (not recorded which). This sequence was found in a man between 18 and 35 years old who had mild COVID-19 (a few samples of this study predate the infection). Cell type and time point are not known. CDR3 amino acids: CASSRVQGAGNTIYF. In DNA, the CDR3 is TGTGCCAGCAGCCGGGTCCAGGGCGCTGGAAACACCATATATTTT.